This TCR beta chain originates from a study of cytomegalovirus exposure and HLA in healthy donors. Sequencing was performed with immunoSEQ multiplex PCR; in TCRdb, only in-frame clones are kept and a portion is missing. The sample contains under 400,000 clones, 86% of which appear only once. V was cut by 4 bases and J by 6 bases, with 7 bases left in between. This CDR3 region has 12 residues. Germline CDR1 and CDR2: MNHEY and SMNVEV (reference sequence). In its sample, this clone was seen a few times. The sample taken for sequencing was PBMCs. The receptor comes from a woman aged 18-35 years in good health and CMV-seronegative. The V gene is TRBV27, the J gene TRBJ1-5; no firm D call. The CDR3 spells CASSSGSQPQHF. As DNA, the CDR3 is TGTGCCAGCAGTTCGGGAAGTCAGCCCCAGCATTTT.